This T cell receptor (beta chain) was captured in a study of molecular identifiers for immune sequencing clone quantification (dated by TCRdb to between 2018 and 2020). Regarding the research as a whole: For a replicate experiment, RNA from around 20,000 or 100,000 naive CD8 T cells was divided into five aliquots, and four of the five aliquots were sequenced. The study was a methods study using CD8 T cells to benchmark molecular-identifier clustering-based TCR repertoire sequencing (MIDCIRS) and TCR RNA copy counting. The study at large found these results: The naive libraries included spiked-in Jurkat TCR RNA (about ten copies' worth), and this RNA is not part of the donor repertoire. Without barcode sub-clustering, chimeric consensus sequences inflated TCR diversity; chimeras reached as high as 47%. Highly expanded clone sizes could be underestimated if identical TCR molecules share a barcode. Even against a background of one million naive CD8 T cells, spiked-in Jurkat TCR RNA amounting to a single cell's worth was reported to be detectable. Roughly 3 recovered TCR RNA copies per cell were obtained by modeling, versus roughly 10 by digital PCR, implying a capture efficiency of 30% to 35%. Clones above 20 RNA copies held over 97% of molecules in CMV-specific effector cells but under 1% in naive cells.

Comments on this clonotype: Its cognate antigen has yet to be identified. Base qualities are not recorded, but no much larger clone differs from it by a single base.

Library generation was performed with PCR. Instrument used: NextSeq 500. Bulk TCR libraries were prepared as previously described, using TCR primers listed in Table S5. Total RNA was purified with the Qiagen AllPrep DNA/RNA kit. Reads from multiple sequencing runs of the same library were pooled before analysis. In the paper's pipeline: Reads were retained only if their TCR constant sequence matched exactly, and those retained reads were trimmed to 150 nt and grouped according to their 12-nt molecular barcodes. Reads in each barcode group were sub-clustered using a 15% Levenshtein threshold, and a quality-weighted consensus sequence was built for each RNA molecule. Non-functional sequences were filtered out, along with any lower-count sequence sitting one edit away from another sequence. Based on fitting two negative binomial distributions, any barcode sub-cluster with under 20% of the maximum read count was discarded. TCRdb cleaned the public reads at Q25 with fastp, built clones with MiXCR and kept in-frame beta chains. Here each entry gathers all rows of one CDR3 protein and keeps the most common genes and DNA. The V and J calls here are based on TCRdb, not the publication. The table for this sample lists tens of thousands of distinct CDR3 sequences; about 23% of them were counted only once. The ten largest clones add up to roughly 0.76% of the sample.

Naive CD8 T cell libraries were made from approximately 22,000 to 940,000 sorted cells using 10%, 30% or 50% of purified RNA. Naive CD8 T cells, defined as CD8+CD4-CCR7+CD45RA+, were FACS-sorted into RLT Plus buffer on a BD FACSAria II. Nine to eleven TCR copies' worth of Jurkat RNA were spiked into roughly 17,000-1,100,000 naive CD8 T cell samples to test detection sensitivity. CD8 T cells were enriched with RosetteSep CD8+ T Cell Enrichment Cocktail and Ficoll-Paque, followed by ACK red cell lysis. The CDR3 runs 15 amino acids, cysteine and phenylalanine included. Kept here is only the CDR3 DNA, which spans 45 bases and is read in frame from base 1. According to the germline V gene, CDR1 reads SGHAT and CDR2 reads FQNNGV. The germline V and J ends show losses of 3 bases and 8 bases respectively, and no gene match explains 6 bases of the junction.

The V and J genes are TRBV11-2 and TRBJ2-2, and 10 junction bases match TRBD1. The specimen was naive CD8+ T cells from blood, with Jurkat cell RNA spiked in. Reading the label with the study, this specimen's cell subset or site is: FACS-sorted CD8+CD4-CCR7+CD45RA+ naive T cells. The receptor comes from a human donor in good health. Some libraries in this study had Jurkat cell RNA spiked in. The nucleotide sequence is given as TGTGCCAGCAGCTTTGGGACAGGGGTCGGGGGGGAGCTGTTTTTT. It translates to CASSFGTGVGGELFF.